The 12 T cell receptor beta chains below all came from one sample that was sequenced in a study of shared T cell receptors in the human thymus. The protocol was immunoSEQ multiplex PCR, while the TCRdb copy is restricted to in-frame clones and leaves out a portion. In the table there are 650,000 to 950,000 clones, approximately 83% of which are singletons. These same data were also listed under a study on human thymus T cells.

Specimen: thymocytes. Source of these receptors: a girl under three years old with a congenital heart defect.

This sequence joins TRBV29-1 and TRBJ2-1, with D perhaps matching TRBD1 (6 bases). The CDR3 has 16 amino acids. The V end was cut by 7 bases, the J end by 2 bases, with 21 bases between. The germline CDR1 and CDR2 sequences are SQVTM and ANQGSEA. The CDR3 here is CSGGTGFLGPYNEQFF. The CDR3 DNA is TGCAGCGGGGGAACAGGGTTTTTAGGACCCTACAATGAGCAGTTCTTC.

This clone has just one count. The identical CDR3 is also encoded by other nucleotide sequences in the sample. The V call is TRBV18, the J call TRBJ1-2; 9 bases agree with TRBD1. CDR3 length: 13 amino acids. Germline values: CDR1 KGHSH, CDR2 LQKENI. V lost 3 bases to trimming and J lost 6 bases; unmatched junction nucleotides: 2. CDR3 sequence (DNA): TGTGCCAGCTCACCGGACAGGGGAGATGGCTACACCTTC. Its translation: CASSPDRGDGYTF.

This clone has just a few counts. The J gene is TRBJ2-5, the V gene TRBV2, with 7 nucleotides matching TRBD1. CDR1 is SNHLY, CDR2 FYNNEI, per germline. The V and J ends lost 4 bases and 2 bases, in that order; junction bases with no gene match: 10. The CDR3 spans 16 residues. CDR3 loop: CASSGDSIPNQETQYF. CDR3 nucleotide sequence: TGTGCCAGCAGTGGGGACAGCATCCCGAATCAAGAGACCCAGTACTTC. The variable domain in full, with the rest retrieved from reference TRBV2 and TRBJ2-5, is EPEVTQTPSHQVTQMGQEVILRCVPISNHLYFYWYRQILGQKVEFLVSFYNNEISEKSEIFDDQFSVERPDGSNFTLKIRSTKLEDSAMYFCASSGDSIPNQETQYFGPGTRLLVL.

The chain has TRBV4-3 and TRBJ2-2; 12 bases agree with TRBD2. Germline V CDR1 and CDR2: LGHNA, YSLEER. After removal of 1 base from V and 1 base from J, the junction contained 10 bases not matched to a gene. The CDR3 extends over 20 amino acids. For the CDR3, the DNA is TGCGCCAGCAGCCAAGTAGGAACTAGCGGGGGGAGACTGAACACCGGGGAGCTGTTTTTT. This gives the protein CASSQVGTSGGRLNTGELFF.

The chain couples TRBV28 to TRBJ1-1; D may be TRBD1 (6 bases). CDR1 and CDR2 (germline): MDHEN, SYDVKM. Trimming pared 3 bases from V and 2 bases from J, leaving 16 bases between. The length of the CDR3 is 16 residues. The CDR3 DNA sequence: TGTGCCAGCAGTTTGGAGTCAGGGGACATAAACACTGAAGCTTTCTTT. Its protein product is CASSLESGDINTEAFF.

This clone was counted a single time. The chain links TRBV11-1 to TRBJ2-5, with TRBD1 matching 9 bases. The CDR3 runs 16 residues. V was pared by 6 bases and J by 1 base, with 9 bases of the junction left unmatched. Germline lookup yields CDR1 SGHAT and CDR2 FQDESV (reference sequence). In DNA, the CDR3 is TGTGCCAGCAGGAAGGGCCGGACAGGGGTCCAAGAGACCCAGTACTTC. This codes for CASRKGRTGVQETQYF.

The rearrangement uses TRBV27 and TRBJ2-1; 11 bases are a match to TRBD2. Germline V gives CDR1 MNHEY, CDR2 SMNVEV (reference sequence). Germline trimming cut 3 bases from V and 7 bases from J; bases unmatched to any gene: 11. CDR3 length: 17 residues. CDR3 DNA: TGTGCCAGCAGTTTCGACCTTCCTAGCGGGGGGATTAATGAGCAGTTCTTC. Its translation: CASSFDLPSGGINEQFF.

The chain employs TRBV9 and TRBJ2-5, with TRBD1 matching 8 bases. This CDR3 has 16 residues. The ends lost 4 bases at V and 0 bases at J; junction bases unmatched: 8. Germline lookup yields CDR1 SGDLS and CDR2 YYNGEE. The CDR3 DNA is TGTGCCAGCAGCCCACCGACAGGGGTCCACCAAGAGACCCAGTACTTC. This encodes CASSPPTGVHQETQYF.

This clone has just one count. V is TRBV7-2 and J is TRBJ1-2; the D is unclear. V was pared by 2 bases and J by 2 bases, with 15 bases between. CDR3 length equals 16 residues. Germline V gene sequence: CDR1 SGHTA, CDR2 FQGNSA. Here the CDR3 DNA reads TGTGCCAGCAGCTTACTCCAGAAACAGAGAAACTATGGCTACACCTTC. Translated: CASSLLQKQRNYGYTF.

The chain links TRBV29-1 to TRBJ2-5; D may be TRBD2 (5 bases). The V gene lost 5 bases and the J gene lost 0 bases, with 13 bases spanning the gap. This CDR3 comprises 14 residues. Germline V lookup: CDR1 SQVTM, CDR2 ANQGSEA. The CDR3 loop is CSVPISGDQETQYF. DNA for the CDR3: TGCAGCGTTCCCATCTCCGGGGACCAAGAGACCCAGTACTTC. The whole variable domain, filled in from reference TRBV29-1 and TRBJ2-5, reads SAVISQKPSRDICQRGTSLTIQCQVDSQVTMMFWYRQQPGQSLTLIATANQGSEATYESGFVIDKFPISRPNLTFSTLTVSNMSPEDSSIYLCSVPISGDQETQYFGPGTRLLVL.

V and J are TRBV5-8 and TRBJ1-5; maybe TRBD1 (5 bases). Per germline, CDR1 SGHTS and CDR2 YDEGEE. CDR3 length equals 18 residues. Deletions cut 0 bases from V and 0 bases from J, with 16 bases between. Written as DNA, the CDR3 is TGTGCCAGCAGCTTGGCCGTCATAGGGGCTAATAGCAATCAGCCCCAGCATTTT. Encoded protein: CASSLAVIGANSNQPQHF.

Here the CDR3 DNA reads TGTGCCAGTAGTATGACCCCACGCCACGGGACAGGGGAAACTGAAGCTTTCTTT. Translated, it gives CASSMTPRHGTGETEAFF. The rearrangement links TRBV19 to TRBJ1-1; 10 positions agree with TRBD1. This CDR3 spans 18 amino acids. The trim removed 3 bases at V and 5 bases at J, leaving 15 bases unmatched. CDR1 LNHDA and CDR2 SQIVND come from the germline V gene (reference sequence).